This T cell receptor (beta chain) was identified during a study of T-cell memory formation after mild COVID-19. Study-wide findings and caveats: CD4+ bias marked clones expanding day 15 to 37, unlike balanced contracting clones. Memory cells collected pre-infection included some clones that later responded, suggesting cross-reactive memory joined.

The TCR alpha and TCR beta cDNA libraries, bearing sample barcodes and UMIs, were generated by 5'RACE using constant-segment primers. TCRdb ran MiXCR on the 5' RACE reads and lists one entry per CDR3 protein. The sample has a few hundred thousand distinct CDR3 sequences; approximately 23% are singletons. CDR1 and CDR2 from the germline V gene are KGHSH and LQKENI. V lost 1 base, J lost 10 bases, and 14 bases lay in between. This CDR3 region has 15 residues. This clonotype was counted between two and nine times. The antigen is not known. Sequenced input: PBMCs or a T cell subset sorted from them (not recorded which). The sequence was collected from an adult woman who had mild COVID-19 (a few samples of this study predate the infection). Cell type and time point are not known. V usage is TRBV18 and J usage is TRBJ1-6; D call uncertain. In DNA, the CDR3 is TGTGCCAGCTCACCACGCATCCCCTCTGGCTCACCCCTCCACTTT. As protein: CASSPRIPSGSPLHF.